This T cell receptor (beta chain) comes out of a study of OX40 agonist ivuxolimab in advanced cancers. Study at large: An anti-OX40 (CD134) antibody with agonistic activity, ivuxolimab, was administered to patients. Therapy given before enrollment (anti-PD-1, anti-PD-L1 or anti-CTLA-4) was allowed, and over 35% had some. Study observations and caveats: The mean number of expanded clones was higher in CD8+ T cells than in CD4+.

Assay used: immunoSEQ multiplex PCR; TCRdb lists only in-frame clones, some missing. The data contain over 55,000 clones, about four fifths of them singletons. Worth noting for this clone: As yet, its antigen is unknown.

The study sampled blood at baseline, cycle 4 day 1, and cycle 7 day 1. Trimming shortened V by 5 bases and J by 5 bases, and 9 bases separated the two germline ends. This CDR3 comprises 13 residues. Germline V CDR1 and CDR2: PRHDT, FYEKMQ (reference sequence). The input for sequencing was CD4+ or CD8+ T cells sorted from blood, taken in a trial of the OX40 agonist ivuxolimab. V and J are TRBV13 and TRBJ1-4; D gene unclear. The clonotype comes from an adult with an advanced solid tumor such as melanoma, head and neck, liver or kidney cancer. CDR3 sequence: CASSRRVNEKLFF. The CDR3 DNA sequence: TGTGCCAGCAGCCGACGGGTCAATGAAAAACTGTTTTTT.